These 25 T cell receptor beta chains came from one sample sequenced in a study of CD8 T cells in Susac syndrome. RNA amounts of 0.5 to 1 ug underwent reverse transcription with random hexamers. A single record per CDR3 protein comes from TCRdb applying MiXCR to the immunoSEQ multiplex PCR reads. Among under 200,000 distinct CDR3 sequences listed, 90% to 95% were seen once. The material sequenced was CD4+ T cells from PBMCs. Source of these receptors: a human donor with Susac syndrome.

This chain uses TRBV29-1 with TRBJ1-1; 7 bases align to TRBD1. CDR3 length: 14 residues. Germline CDR1 SQVTM, CDR2 ANQGSEA. The V segment lost 6 bases and the J segment 1 base; nucleotides outside the gene matches: 8. CDR3 loop: CSVFVNRGNTEAFF. DNA of the CDR3: TGCAGCGTGTTTGTGAACAGGGGGAACACTGAAGCTTTCTTT.

The chain is built from TRBV20-1 and TRBJ2-3; D possibly corresponds to TRBD2 (5 bases). Germline V gene sequence: CDR1 DFQATT, CDR2 SNEGSKA (reference sequence). The CDR3 is 12 amino acids. The V end was cut by 4 bases, the J end by 8 bases, with 13 bases between. CDR3 loop: CSANDEGFTQYF. The CDR3 coding sequence is TGCAGTGCTAATGATGAGGGTTTTACGCAGTATTTT.

This chain connects TRBV7-3 to TRBJ2-3, with TRBD2 matching 7 bases. The J segment lost 5 bases and the V segment lost 1 base, leaving 6 bases of the junction unmatched. The CDR3 consists of 15 residues. Germline values: CDR1 SGHTA, CDR2 FQGTGA. The CDR3 coding sequence is TGTGCCAGCAGCTTAAGGGGCGGGAGAGAAGATACGCAGTATTTT. Encoded protein: CASSLRGGREDTQYF.

The chain is built from TRBV12-3 or TRBV12-4 and TRBJ1-2; TRBD1 aligns across 8 bases. There are 12 residues in the CDR3. Trimming removed 7 bases from V and 7 bases from J; junction bases left unmatched: 5. The CDR3 protein is CASNRTGSGYTF. CDR3 DNA: TGTGCCAGCAATAGGACAGGGAGTGGCTACACCTTC.

The rearrangement links TRBV6-5 to TRBJ1-2; D remains unclear. The CDR3 is made up of 14 amino acids. From germline, CDR1 is MNHEY and CDR2 SVGAGI. Trimming shortened V by 5 bases and J by 7 bases, and 17 bases separated the two germline ends. The CDR3 DNA sequence: TGTGCCAGCAGTAAGACATTCCCGGGTCCTGGCTACACCTTC. It codes for CASSKTFPGPGYTF.

The chain combines TRBV11-2 with TRBJ2-2; 8 bases align to TRBD2. CDR3 size: 16 residues. Trimming at V came to 1 base and at J to 5 bases, leaving 6 bases not matched to a gene. CDR1 is SGHAT and CDR2 is FQNNGV in the germline V gene. CDR3 coding DNA: TGTGCCAGCAGCTTAGTGCCCGGGGGGGGGACCGGGGAGCTGTTTTTT. This encodes CASSLVPGGGTGELFF.

The rearrangement links TRBV5-6 to TRBJ2-3; D is uncertain. V was clipped by 5 bases and J by 0 bases, with 7 bases between them. The CDR3 is made up of 13 amino acids. CDR1 and CDR2 from the germline V gene are SGHDT and YYEEEE. Here the CDR3 reads CASRSISTDTQYF. The CDR3 DNA sequence: TGTGCCAGCAGATCTATAAGCACAGATACGCAGTATTTT.

The rearrangement joins TRBV27 to TRBJ1-2; TRBD1 matches at 8 bases. Losses at the gene ends were 0 bases for V and 7 bases for J; bases not matched to a gene: 4. This CDR3 region has 14 residues. Germline loops: CDR1 MNHEY, CDR2 SMNVEV (reference sequence). The CDR3 DNA sequence: TGTGCCAGCAGTTTATCAGGGGACAGGCTTGGCTACACCTTC. It is translated as CASSLSGDRLGYTF.

The V and J genes are TRBV28 and TRBJ2-1, with 7 bases matching TRBD1. V shed 4 bases and J 6 bases; nucleotides not matched to a gene: 6. The germline V gene has CDR1 MDHEN and CDR2 SYDVKM. This CDR3 region has 14 residues. The CDR3 protein is CASSSGQASNEQFF. The CDR3, as DNA: TGTGCCAGCAGTTCTGGACAGGCGAGCAATGAGCAGTTCTTC.

The chain recombines TRBV2 with TRBJ2-7, with unresolved D. Trimming took off 7 bases at V and 2 bases at J, with 9 bases between the two ends. The CDR3 runs 12 residues. Germline lookup yields CDR1 SNHLY and CDR2 FYNNEI. CDR3 sequence reads: CASKVTTYEQYF. DNA of the CDR3: TGTGCCAGCAAAGTCACGACCTACGAGCAGTACTTC.

This clonotype was recorded once. For the CDR3, the DNA is TGTGCCAGCAGTTTCTCCGAAGCTCAGCCCCAGCATTTT. Its translation is CASSFSEAQPQHF. This chain uses TRBV28 with TRBJ1-5; unclear D gene. Looked up from germline, CDR1 is MDHEN and CDR2 is SYDVKM. The V gene lost 3 bases and the J gene lost 6 bases, with 9 bases spanning the gap. There are 13 residues in the CDR3.

This clonotype was found a few times. The chain combines TRBV5-4 with TRBJ2-3, with 7 bases lining up with TRBD2. Germline V gene data show CDR1 as SGHNT and CDR2 as YYREEE (reference sequence). The CDR3 has 14 amino acids. Trimming took 4 bases from V and 4 from J; bases not matched to a gene: 6. DNA of the CDR3: TGTGCCAGCAGCCCGGGGAGGGGAGCAGATACGCAGTATTTT. This translates into CASSPGRGADTQYF. The full variable domain, completed using reference TRBV5-4 and TRBJ2-3, is ETGVTQSPTHLIKTRGQQVTLRCSSQSGHNTVSWYQQALGQGPQFIFQYYREEENGRGNFPPRFSGLQFPNYSSELNVNALELDDSALYLCASSPGRGADTQYFGPGTRLTVL.

This chain links TRBV3-1 with TRBJ1-1; D perhaps matches TRBD1 (6 bases). Trimming stripped 0 bases from V and 1 base from J, with 6 bases between. This CDR3 contains 14 residues. Germline V gene lookup returns CDR1 LGHDT and CDR2 YNNKEL (reference sequence). CDR3: CASSQEQGNTEAFF. The DNA for the CDR3 is TGTGCCAGCAGCCAAGAACAGGGGAACACTGAAGCTTTCTTT.

Note on this clonotype: At one end, the junction sequence differs from germline, possibly due to a read error. The chain carries TRBV12-3 or TRBV12-4 and TRBJ1-1; D is undetermined. CDR3 length: 14 amino acids. The CDR3 loop reads CASILGVGPGEAFF. CDR3 bases: TGTGCCAGCATTTTAGGCGTTGGACCGGGGGAAGCTTTCTTT.

CDR3 bases: TGCAGCGTCCGCGGACAGGAGAAGACCGGGGAGCTGTTTTTT. It is translated as CSVRGQEKTGELFF. The genes are TRBV29-1 and TRBJ2-2, with 7 bases lining up with TRBD1. In germline, CDR1 is SQVTM, CDR2 ANQGSEA. This CDR3 contains 14 residues. V was clipped by 6 bases and J by 5 bases; unmatched bases: 9.

The chain uses TRBV20-1 and TRBJ2-3; 7 bases are a match to TRBD2. Germline V gene sequence: CDR1 DFQATT, CDR2 SNEGSKA (reference sequence). The CDR3 is 14 amino acids. V was pared by 5 bases and J by 9 bases, with 14 bases of the junction left unmatched. The CDR3 loop reads CSAPSGGVPSTQYF. DNA for the CDR3: TGCAGTGCTCCATCGGGGGGAGTCCCCAGCACGCAGTATTTT.

The rearrangement uses TRBV20-1 and TRBJ1-1, with D maybe TRBD1 (6 bases). The CDR3 spans 15 residues. Germline CDR1 and CDR2: DFQATT and SNEGSKA (reference sequence). V lost 3 bases, J lost 1 base, and 15 bases lay in between. This CDR3 reads CSARQPTTGNTEAFF. In DNA form, the CDR3 reads TGCAGTGCTAGGCAACCAACGACAGGGAACACTGAAGCTTTCTTT.

CDR3 sequence (DNA): TGTGCCAGTAGTATACAGGGGGCTGAAGCTTTCTTT. As protein: CASSIQGAEAFF. The V call is TRBV19, the J call TRBJ1-1; 7 bases line up with TRBD1. Germline V gene sequence: CDR1 LNHDA, CDR2 SQIVND (reference sequence). CDR3 length equals 12 residues. With V trimmed by 2 bases and J by 6 bases, 0 bases remained unmatched.

This chain connects TRBV29-1 to TRBJ2-1; TRBD2 aligns across 10 bases. This CDR3 contains 19 residues. Germline assignment: CDR1 SQVTM and CDR2 ANQGSEA. The ends lost 1 base at V and 0 bases at J; junction bases unmatched: 12. CDR3 in amino acids: CSVEVGSRSSGSSYNEQFF. The CDR3 DNA is TGCAGCGTTGAAGTGGGGTCGAGATCTAGCGGGAGCTCCTACAATGAGCAGTTCTTC.

The chain couples TRBV6-5 to TRBJ2-7; 7 bases align to TRBD1. V trimming: 5 bases; J trimming: 3 bases; junction bases outside the gene matches: 10. The CDR3 contains 15 residues. Looked up from germline, CDR1 is MNHEY and CDR2 is SVGAGI. For the CDR3, the DNA is TGTGCCAGCAGTCCGGGGACAGTCCCGTTCTACGAGCAGTACTTC. Translation gives CASSPGTVPFYEQYF.

CDR3 bases: TGCAGCGTTGTGGTTCCGGGAGCCCATCCCTACGAGCAGTACTTC. This translates into CSVVVPGAHPYEQYF. The gene calls are TRBV29-1 and TRBJ2-7; TRBD2 might be the D (6 bases). CDR3 length: 15 amino acids. The V end was cut by 4 bases, the J end by 2 bases, with 18 bases between. Germline V CDR1 and CDR2: SQVTM, ANQGSEA.

The V and J genes are TRBV3-1 and TRBJ2-6; D uncertain. The V and J ends lost 4 bases and 0 bases respectively, with 10 bases between them. Germline V gene lookup returns CDR1 LGHDT and CDR2 YNNKEL (reference sequence). CDR3 length equals 16 residues. CDR3 nucleotide sequence: TGTGCCAGCAGCCCCCGAGGTTTCTCTGGGGCCAACGTCCTGACTTTC. Amino acids: CASSPRGFSGANVLTF.

The V call is TRBV3-1, the J call TRBJ2-7; 8 bases agree with TRBD1. CDR3 size: 15 residues. CDR1 and CDR2 from the germline V gene are LGHDT and YNNKEL (reference sequence). Trimming removed 3 bases from V and 2 bases from J; junction bases left unmatched: 6. CDR3 residues: CASSHGQGVPYEQYF. CDR3 sequence (DNA): TGTGCCAGCAGCCACGGACAGGGAGTACCCTACGAGCAGTACTTC.

The chain is built from TRBV28 and TRBJ2-2; D call uncertain. Germline CDR1 MDHEN, CDR2 SYDVKM. CDR3 length: 16 residues. V was trimmed by 1 base and J by 0 bases, leaving 9 bases between them. The CDR3 nucleotides read TGTGCCAGCAGTTTATACGGCAGAGCGAACACCGGGGAGCTGTTTTTT. Translated, it gives CASSLYGRANTGELFF.

The chain couples TRBV6-1 to TRBJ1-5; no firm D call. V lost 3 bases and J lost 4, with 16 bases in between. Germline CDR1 and CDR2: MNHNS and SASEGT. The CDR3 is 16 residues long. CDR3 nucleotides: TGTGCCAGCAGTGAGACCCTCAAGATAGGGAATCAGCCCCAGCATTTT. Translation gives CASSETLKIGNQPQHF.